The present TCR beta chain was sequenced within a study of blood T cell repertoires in COVID-19. The overall study: Acute and convalescent COVID-19 samples came from the United States, Italy and Spain. PBMCs, B-cell-depleted T cells, or T cells were the source of the cDNA or gDNA that made up the material.

V shed 4 bases, J shed 7 bases, and the junction held 10 bases outside the gene matches. Germline CDR1 GTSNPN, CDR2 SVGIG (reference sequence). This CDR3 spans 14 amino acids. Methods used by the authors: It was from reference gene primer amplification that nucleated cell counts were estimated. Only in-frame clones appear in the TCRdb table, and some are missing; sequencing was by immunoSEQ multiplex PCR. V, J and clone size reflect that table, while D and trimming were determined from the DNA. The sample records approximately 140,000 clones, 79% being singletons. The chain links TRBV30 to TRBJ2-1; 7 positions match TRBD2. The receptor was derived from a man aged 55 to 70 with acute or convalescent COVID-19. Sample: peripheral blood. This CDR3 is CAWMTSGIVNEQFF. In nucleotides, the CDR3 is TGTGCCTGGATGACAAGCGGGATAGTAAATGAGCAGTTCTTC.